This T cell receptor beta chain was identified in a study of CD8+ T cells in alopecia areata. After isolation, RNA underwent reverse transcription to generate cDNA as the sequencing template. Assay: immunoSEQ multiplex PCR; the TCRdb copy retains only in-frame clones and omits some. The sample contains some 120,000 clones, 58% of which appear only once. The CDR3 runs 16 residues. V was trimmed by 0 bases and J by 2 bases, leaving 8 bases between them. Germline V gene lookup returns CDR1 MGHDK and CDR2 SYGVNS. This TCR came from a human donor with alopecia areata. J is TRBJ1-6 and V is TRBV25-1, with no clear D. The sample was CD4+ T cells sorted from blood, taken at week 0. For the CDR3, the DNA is TGTGCCAGCAGTGAATACGGGGTCGCCTATAATTCACCCCTCCACTTT. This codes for CASSEYGVAYNSPLHF.